These 11 T cell receptor beta chains originate from one sample sequenced in a study of blood T cell repertoires in COVID-19. Here immunoSEQ multiplex PCR was the method, and the copy in TCRdb shows in-frame clones only, minus some. This table has about 300,000 clones, 70% to 90% appearing once. The sample comprised peripheral blood. The receptors shown here come from a woman aged 25 to 39 who had recovered from COVID-19.

The gene calls are TRBV15 and TRBJ2-5; possibly TRBD2 for D (7 bases). Trimming cost V 1 base and J 7 bases, with 16 bases left between them. The CDR3 length is 15 residues. Germline lookup yields CDR1 LNHNV and CDR2 YYDKDF (reference sequence). The CDR3 sequence is CATSRGGGGLGTQYF. The CDR3, as DNA: TGTGCCACCAGCAGAGGTGGGGGGGGCCTAGGGACCCAGTACTTC. The full variable domain, with the rest looked up from reference TRBV15 and TRBJ2-5, is DAMVIQNPRYQVTQFGKPVTLSCSQTLNHNVMYWYQQKSSQAPKLLFHYYDKDFNNEADTPDNFQSRRPNTSFCFLDIRSPGLGDTAMYLCATSRGGGGLGTQYFGPGTRLLVL.

CDR3 coding DNA: TGTGCCACCAGCAGCGCTTATGTTACTAGCGCCTCCTACAATGAGCAGTTCTTC. Translation gives CATSSAYVTSASYNEQFF. The chain links TRBV15 to TRBJ2-1; TRBD2 aligns across 7 bases. CDR1 is LNHNV, CDR2 YYDKDF, per germline (reference sequence). The CDR3 has 18 residues. J was trimmed by 0 bases and V by 3 bases; bases with no gene match: 11.

This clone was seen a single time. The V call is TRBV19, the J call TRBJ1-5; D gene uncertain. CDR3 length: 12 amino acids. The V gene lost 4 bases and the J gene lost 3 bases, with 4 bases spanning the gap. In germline, CDR1 is LNHDA, CDR2 SQIVND (reference sequence). CDR3 in amino acids: CASSKYNQPQHF. The CDR3 DNA follows: TGTGCCAGTAGTAAATACAATCAGCCCCAGCATTTT.

The rearrangement joins TRBV5-6 to TRBJ2-7, with D unresolved. V was trimmed by 1 base and J by 4 bases, leaving 6 bases between them. This CDR3 region has 12 residues. The germline V gene encodes CDR1 SGHDT and CDR2 YYEEEE. This CDR3 reads CASSLLLYEQYF. The CDR3 coding sequence is TGTGCCAGCAGCTTGTTACTTTACGAGCAGTACTTC.

The CDR3 bases are TGTGCCAGCAGTTTAGGGGGCGAGGCCAAAAACATTCAGTACTTC. Translation: CASSLGGEAKNIQYF. The genes are TRBV2 and TRBJ2-4, with 7 nucleotides matching TRBD1. Unmatched junction bases numbered 5, after V lost 5 bases and J lost 1 base. CDR3 size: 15 residues. Germline V CDR1 and CDR2: SNHLY, FYNNEI.

Written as DNA, the CDR3 is TGTGCCAGCAGTGAAGGGAGGACAGGGCCAAGGACCCAGTACTTC. Its protein is CASSEGRTGPRTQYF. The chain employs TRBV2 and TRBJ2-5; 8 bases agree with TRBD1. This CDR3 is 15 amino acids long. Trimming at V came to 1 base and at J to 7 bases, leaving 8 bases not matched to a gene. The germline V gene has CDR1 SNHLY and CDR2 FYNNEI.

The chain couples TRBV5-5 to TRBJ1-4; a possible D gene is TRBD1 (5 bases). V was cut by 3 bases and J by 4 bases, with 19 bases left in between. In germline, CDR1 is SGHKS, CDR2 YYEKEE (reference sequence). This CDR3 has 17 residues. In DNA form, the CDR3 reads TGTGCCAGCAGCTCGATGAACGACAGACGCATTAATGAAAAACTGTTTTTT. This translates into CASSSMNDRRINEKLFF.

This chain connects TRBV27 to TRBJ1-1; TRBD1 matches 7 bases. This CDR3 is built from 15 residues. The germline CDR1 and CDR2 sequences are MNHEY and SMNVEV (reference sequence). V dropped 4 bases and J dropped 0; count of bases not matched to a gene: 5. The CDR3 DNA reads TGTGCCAGCAGTTCCGACAGGGCCCTGAACACTGAAGCTTTCTTT. Protein product: CASSSDRALNTEAFF.

The V and J genes are TRBV28 and TRBJ1-2; the D gene is possibly TRBD1 (6 bases). The V gene's germline CDR1 is MDHEN and CDR2 SYDVKM. This CDR3 contains 16 residues. V was pared by 2 bases and J by 4 bases, with 17 bases between. The CDR3 reads CASSLSIGGQSYGYTF. The CDR3 nucleotides are TGTGCCAGCAGTTTAAGCATTGGCGGACAGTCCTATGGCTACACCTTC.

The table lists this clone with a count of one. V gene TRBV6-5 combines with J gene TRBJ1-2, with 7 bases that match TRBD1. With 2 bases clipped from V and 2 bases from J, the junction kept 2 bases outside the gene matches. The CDR3 contains 14 residues. Germline V gene lookup returns CDR1 MNHEY and CDR2 SVGAGI. The CDR3 DNA is TGTGCCAGCAGTTACGGGGGACAGAACTATGGCTACACCTTC. Residues: CASSYGGQNYGYTF.

The chain links TRBV4-3 to TRBJ2-3; a possible D gene is TRBD2 (5 bases). CDR3 size: 14 residues. Germline V gene sequence: CDR1 LGHNA, CDR2 YSLEER. V was clipped by 1 base and J by 4 bases, with 9 bases between them. The CDR3 DNA follows: TGCGCCAGCAGCCAAGTTTCCGGGGCAGATACGCAGTATTTT. Translation: CASSQVSGADTQYF.